The clone carrying this T cell receptor (beta chain) was seen at least ten times. The data originate from a study of T cell repertoires in cytomegalovirus infection. MiXCR, applied by TCRdb to the reads, yields one record per CDR3 protein. The sample shows hundreds of thousands of distinct CDR3 sequences, over 9% of them seen only once. The CDR3 spans 14 residues. CDR1 SGHTA and CDR2 FQGNSA come from the germline V gene. Trimming cost V 5 bases and J 4 bases, with 14 bases left between them. Specimen: PBMCs. The rearrangement links TRBV7-2 to TRBJ1-2; no clear D. This clonotype originated in a human donor in good health (CMV status not recorded). Some clones in this sample may be carry-over from other donors' samples. The chain's CDR3 is CASSPKLLGYGYTF. CDR3 DNA sequence: TGTGCCAGCAGCCCGAAGCTGCTTGGCTATGGCTACACCTTC.